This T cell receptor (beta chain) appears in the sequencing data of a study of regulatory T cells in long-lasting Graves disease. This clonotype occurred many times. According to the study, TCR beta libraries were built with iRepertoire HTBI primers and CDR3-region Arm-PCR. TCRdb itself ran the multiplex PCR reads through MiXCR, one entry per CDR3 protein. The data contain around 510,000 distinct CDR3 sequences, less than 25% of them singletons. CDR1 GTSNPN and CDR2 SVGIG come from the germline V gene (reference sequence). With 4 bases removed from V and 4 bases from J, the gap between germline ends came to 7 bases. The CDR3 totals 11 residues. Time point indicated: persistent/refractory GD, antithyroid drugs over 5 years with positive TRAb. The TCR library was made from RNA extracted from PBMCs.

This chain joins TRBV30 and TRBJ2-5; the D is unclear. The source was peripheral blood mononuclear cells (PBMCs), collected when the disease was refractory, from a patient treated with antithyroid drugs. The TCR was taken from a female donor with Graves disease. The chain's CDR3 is CAWKLRETQYF. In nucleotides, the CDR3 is TGTGCCTGGAAGTTACGAGAGACCCAGTACTTC.